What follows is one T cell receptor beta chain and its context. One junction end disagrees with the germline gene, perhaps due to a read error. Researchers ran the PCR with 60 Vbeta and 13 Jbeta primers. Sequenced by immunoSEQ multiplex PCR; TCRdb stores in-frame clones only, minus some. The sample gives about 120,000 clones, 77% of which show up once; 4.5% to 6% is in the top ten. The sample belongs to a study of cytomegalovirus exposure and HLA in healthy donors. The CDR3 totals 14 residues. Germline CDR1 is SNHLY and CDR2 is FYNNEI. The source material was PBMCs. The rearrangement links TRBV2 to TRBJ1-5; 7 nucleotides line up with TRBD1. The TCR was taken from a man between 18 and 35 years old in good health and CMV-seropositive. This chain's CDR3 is CAGRRDRDVQPQHF. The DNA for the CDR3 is TGTGCCGGCAGACGAGACAGGGACGTTCAGCCCCAGCATTTT. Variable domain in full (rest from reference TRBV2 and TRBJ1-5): EPEVTQTPSHQVTQMGQEVILRCVPISNHLYFYWYRQILGQKVEFLVSFYNNEISEKSEIFDDQFSVERPDGSNFTLKIRSTKLEDSAMYFCAGRRDRDVQPQHFGDGTRLSIL.